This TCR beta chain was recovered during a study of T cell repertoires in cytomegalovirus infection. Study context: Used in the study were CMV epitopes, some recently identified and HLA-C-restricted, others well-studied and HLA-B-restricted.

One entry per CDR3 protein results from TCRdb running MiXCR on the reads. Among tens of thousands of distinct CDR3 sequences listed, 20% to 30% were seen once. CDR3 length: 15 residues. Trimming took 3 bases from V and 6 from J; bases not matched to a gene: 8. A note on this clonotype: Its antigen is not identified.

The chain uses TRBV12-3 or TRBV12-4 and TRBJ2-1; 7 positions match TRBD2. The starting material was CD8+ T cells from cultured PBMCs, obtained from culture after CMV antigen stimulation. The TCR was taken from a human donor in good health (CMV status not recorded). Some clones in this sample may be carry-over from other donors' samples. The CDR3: CASSFWAGAGNEQFF. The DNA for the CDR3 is TGTGCCAGCAGTTTCTGGGCGGGAGCCGGCAATGAGCAGTTCTTC.